A single sample is the source of the 2 T cell receptor beta chains below, sequenced in a study of blood T cell repertoires in COVID-19. Clones were sequenced by immunoSEQ multiplex PCR, and TCRdb holds only the in-frame ones, with some missing. The sample has 150,000 to 200,000 clones, roughly 93% seen once; the top ten hold less than 2%. Sequencing was done on a sample of peripheral blood. All receptors come from an older woman with COVID-19, enrolled during active disease.

The chain employs TRBV30 and TRBJ1-4, with D possibly matching TRBD1 (6 bases). Trimming cost V 3 bases and J 6 bases, with 14 bases left between them. This CDR3 region has 14 residues. CDR1 and CDR2 from the germline V gene are GTSNPN and SVGIG (reference sequence). The CDR3 DNA reads TGTGCCTGGAGCCAGGGGCCCTACGATGAAAAACTGTTTTTT. This translates into CAWSQGPYDEKLFF.

V gene TRBV30 combines with J gene TRBJ2-1, with 9 bases lining up with TRBD2. Trimming cost V 2 bases and J 2 bases; bases outside gene matches: 4. The germline CDR1 and CDR2 sequences are GTSNPN and SVGIG (reference sequence). There are 15 residues in the CDR3. CDR3 bases: TGTGCCTGGAGTAAGGGGACTAGCCCCTACAATGAGCAGTTCTTC. Its protein product is CAWSKGTSPYNEQFF.